The 27 T cell receptor beta chains below all came from one sample that was sequenced in a study of chemoradiotherapy in HPV16-positive cancers. The assay was immunoSEQ multiplex PCR, and TCRdb's table has in-frame clones only and misses some. The sample holds 20,000 or so clones, roughly 90% seen once. The sample consisted of blood, taken from a patient who underwent chemoradiotherapy. The receptors were sampled from a human donor with HPV-associated anogenital cancer.

The J gene is TRBJ1-2, the V gene TRBV29-1; D is uncertain. Germline V gives CDR1 SQVTM, CDR2 ANQGSEA. The V end lost 3 bases, the J end lost 10 bases, and 18 bases lay between the germline ends. This CDR3 contains 13 residues. CDR3 sequence: CSVDVVASFLYTF. As DNA, the CDR3 is TGCAGCGTTGATGTGGTCGCCAGTTTTCTCTACACCTTC.

This chain uses TRBV5-1 with TRBJ2-1, with TRBD1 matching over 12 bases. Per the germline V gene, CDR1 is SGHRS and CDR2 is YFSETQ. Unmatched junction bases numbered 6, after V lost 4 bases and J lost 10 bases. This CDR3 contains 14 residues. The CDR3 sequence is CASSRDRGLDEQFF. DNA of the CDR3: TGCGCCAGCAGCAGGGACAGGGGGCTTGACGAGCAGTTCTTC.

The V call is TRBV7-2, the J call TRBJ2-5, with 7 bases identical to TRBD2. Per the germline V gene, CDR1 is SGHTA and CDR2 is FQGNSA. CDR3 length: 15 residues. After removal of 2 bases from V and 2 bases from J, the junction contained 5 bases not matched to a gene. CDR3 in amino acids: CASSLRAGDQETQYF. DNA of the CDR3: TGTGCCAGCAGCTTAAGGGCGGGGGATCAAGAGACCCAGTACTTC.

The gene calls are TRBV2 and TRBJ2-2; D gene ambiguous. Trimming left V 1 base short and J 4 bases short, with 7 bases between. This CDR3 has 14 residues. Germline V lookup: CDR1 SNHLY, CDR2 FYNNEI. The DNA of the CDR3 is TGTGCCAGCAGTGAAGGTCGGTCCACCGGGGAGCTGTTTTTT. This encodes CASSEGRSTGELFF.

This chain connects TRBV7-2 to TRBJ2-2, with D unclear. This CDR3 spans 14 amino acids. Per germline, CDR1 SGHTA and CDR2 FQGNSA. The V end lost 5 bases, the J end lost 0 bases, and 7 bases lay between the germline ends. In DNA form, the CDR3 reads TGTGCCAGCAGCCCGTCCGCGAACACCGGGGAGCTGTTTTTT. As protein: CASSPSANTGELFF.

The V and J genes are TRBV5-8 and TRBJ2-3; 10 bases fit TRBD2. The CDR3 has 18 residues. Germline CDR1 SGHTS, CDR2 YDEGEE. The V and J ends lost 2 bases and 0 bases, in that order; junction bases with no gene match: 9. CDR3 sequence: CASSFGSGGAISTDTQYF. In DNA form, the CDR3 reads TGTGCCAGCAGCTTCGGGAGCGGGGGGGCCATTAGCACAGATACGCAGTATTTT.

The chain employs TRBV10-1 and TRBJ1-5; 7 bases match TRBD1. V lost 7 bases, J lost 6 bases, and 9 bases stayed unmatched. This CDR3 is built from 14 residues. Germline V CDR1 and CDR2: WNHNN, SYGVQD (reference sequence). CDR3 nucleotide sequence: TGCGCCAGCAATATAACAGGGGAGATTCAGCCCCAGCATTTT. Amino acids: CASNITGEIQPQHF.

The chain joins TRBV19 to TRBJ2-3; D may match TRBD1 or TRBD2 (6 bases each). Per germline, CDR1 LNHDA and CDR2 SQIVND (reference sequence). V lost 4 bases and J 3 bases, leaving 20 bases between the germline ends. CDR3 length: 17 amino acids. CDR3 DNA sequence: TGTGCCAGTAGTACCGGGGGCCTCCCTAAAGGGACAGATACGCAGTATTTT. Translation gives CASSTGGLPKGTDTQYF.

The chain is built from TRBV19 and TRBJ1-1; D is possibly TRBD1 (5 bases). With 2 bases removed from V and 1 base from J, the gap between germline ends came to 14 bases. The CDR3 length is 16 residues. The germline gives CDR1 LNHDA, CDR2 SQIVND (reference sequence). The DNA for the CDR3 is TGTGCCAGTAGTATAACAGGTGGCGTTTCGAACACTGAAGCTTTCTTT. It specifies CASSITGGVSNTEAFF.

This chain links TRBV29-1 with TRBJ2-5, with TRBD1 matching over 10 bases. With V trimmed by 3 bases and J by 7 bases, 5 bases remained unmatched. The CDR3 totals 13 residues. CDR1 and CDR2 from the germline V gene are SQVTM and ANQGSEA. The CDR3 DNA follows: TGCAGCGTTGAGGACAGGGGGGTGACGACCCAGTACTTC. This sequence encodes CSVEDRGVTTQYF.

This chain connects TRBV14 to TRBJ2-5; 10 bases agree with TRBD1. Germline V gives CDR1 SGHDN, CDR2 FVKESK. CDR3 size: 16 residues. Losses at the gene ends were 4 bases for V and 5 bases for J; bases not matched to a gene: 10. The CDR3 spells CASSPPWTGGVETQYF. CDR3 coding DNA: TGTGCCAGCAGCCCCCCATGGACAGGGGGGGTGGAGACCCAGTACTTC.

The chain joins TRBV4-2 to TRBJ2-3; 9 nucleotides agree with TRBD2. Trimming cost V 5 bases and J 2 bases; bases outside gene matches: 8. The CDR3 runs to 16 residues. Germline CDR1 LGHNA, CDR2 YNFKEQ. The CDR3 DNA reads as TGTGCCAGCAGCTGGGGCCTAGCGGGAATCACAGATACGCAGTATTTT. This codes for CASSWGLAGITDTQYF.

This rearrangement joins TRBV9 to TRBJ1-5, with D possibly being TRBD1 (5 bases). V was trimmed by 3 bases and J by 5 bases, leaving 15 bases between them. The length of the CDR3 is 15 residues. Germline values: CDR1 SGDLS, CDR2 YYNGEE. CDR3 amino acids: CASSAGSGTDQPQHF. CDR3 bases: TGTGCCAGCAGCGCCGGATCCGGGACGGATCAGCCCCAGCATTTT. Together with reference TRBV9 and TRBJ1-5, the CDR3 gives the full variable domain: DSGVTQTPKHLITATGQRVTLRCSPRSGDLSVYWYQQSLDQGLQFLIQYYNGEERAKGNILERFSAQQFPDLHSELNLSSLELGDSALYFCASSAGSGTDQPQHFGDGTRLSIL.

The gene calls are TRBV4-2 and TRBJ2-3, with 8 positions matching TRBD2. Germline trimming cut 1 base from V and 6 bases from J; bases unmatched to any gene: 9. The germline V gene has CDR1 LGHNA and CDR2 YNFKEQ. The CDR3 is 16 amino acids. CDR3 sequence reads: CASSQAGGDMRDTQYF. DNA of the CDR3: TGTGCCAGCAGCCAAGCGGGGGGGGATATGAGGGATACGCAGTATTTT.

V gene TRBV7-2 combines with J gene TRBJ1-2; 9 bases are a match to TRBD1. After removal of 4 bases from V and 3 bases from J, the junction contained 6 bases not matched to a gene. This CDR3 is built from 15 residues. The germline CDR1 and CDR2 sequences are SGHTA and FQGNSA. The CDR3 DNA follows: TGTGCCAGCAGCTCTCGACAGGGGGGTGACTATGGCTACACCTTC. As protein: CASSSRQGGDYGYTF.

This chain links TRBV19 with TRBJ1-5, with a tentative D call TRBD1 (5 bases). CDR3 length: 13 amino acids. Germline CDR1 reads LNHDA; CDR2 reads SQIVND (reference sequence). Trimming pared 11 bases from V and 8 bases from J, leaving 19 bases between. The chain's CDR3 is CAGGTGLREPQHF. In nucleotides, the CDR3 is TGTGCCGGGGGAACAGGCTTGAGAGAGCCCCAGCATTTT.

The CDR3: CASSEAGEGTQYF. DNA of the CDR3: TGTGCCAGCAGTGAAGCTGGGGAGGGTACGCAGTATTTT. This rearrangement joins TRBV6-1 to TRBJ2-3; 7 nucleotides match TRBD2. CDR3 length: 13 residues. V dropped 0 bases and J dropped 8; count of bases not matched to a gene: 2. The germline CDR1 and CDR2 sequences are MNHNS and SASEGT.

The J gene is TRBJ2-4, the V gene TRBV19; no definite D call. Germline-derived CDR1 and CDR2 are LNHDA and SQIVND (reference sequence). The V end was cut by 5 bases, the J end by 1 base, with 9 bases between. This CDR3 spans 14 amino acids. The chain's CDR3 is CASSLNGAKNIQYF. In DNA form, the CDR3 reads TGTGCCAGTAGTTTGAATGGGGCCAAAAACATTCAGTACTTC.

The rearrangement links TRBV5-1 to TRBJ2-1; D uncertain. Germline-derived CDR1 and CDR2 are SGHRS and YFSETQ. Trimming shortened V by 1 base and J by 0 bases, and 20 bases separated the two germline ends. The CDR3 spans 19 residues. The CDR3 sequence is CASSLSLGRILSSYNEQFF. CDR3 DNA: TGCGCCAGCAGCTTGTCCTTAGGTAGAATATTGAGCTCCTACAATGAGCAGTTCTTC. The full variable domain, rest sourced from reference TRBV5-1 and TRBJ2-1, is KAGVTQTPRYLIKTRGQQVTLSCSPISGHRSVSWYQQTPGQGLQFLFEYFSETQRNKGNFPGRFSGRQFSNSRSEMNVSTLELGDSALYLCASSLSLGRILSSYNEQFFGPGTRLTVL.

The chain carries TRBV10-3 and TRBJ2-5; 8 nucleotides line up with TRBD2. Germline assignment: CDR1 ENHRY and CDR2 SYGVKD. J was trimmed by 4 bases and V by 4 bases; bases with no gene match: 2. This CDR3 is 13 amino acids long. The chain's CDR3 is CAISGGLAETQYF. In nucleotides, the CDR3 is TGTGCCATCAGTGGTGGACTAGCAGAGACCCAGTACTTC.

The chain is built from TRBV5-1 and TRBJ2-1; 13 positions agree with TRBD2. The J segment lost 4 bases and the V segment lost 4 bases, leaving 5 bases of the junction unmatched. The CDR3 loop spans 16 amino acids. Germline CDR1 SGHRS, CDR2 YFSETQ. The CDR3 DNA is TGCGCCAGCAGCCGCGGACTAGCGGGGGCTTACAATGAGCAGTTCTTC. This codes for CASSRGLAGAYNEQFF.

V usage is TRBV2 and J usage is TRBJ1-2; D is undetermined. The CDR3 loop spans 16 amino acids. Germline V gene data show CDR1 as SNHLY and CDR2 as FYNNEI. Trimming stripped 4 bases from V and 7 bases from J, with 22 bases between. The CDR3 DNA reads TGTGCCAGCAGTGTACTCCGGGAGACCTCGACGCGTGGCTACACCTTC. It translates to CASSVLRETSTRGYTF.

In nucleotides, the CDR3 is TGTGCCAGCAGCGCCTATAGGGGGGGAGACAGGGATTCTGGAAACACCATATATTTT. Translating it yields CASSAYRGGDRDSGNTIYF. The chain has TRBV11-2 and TRBJ1-3; TRBD1 matches at 7 bases. The CDR3 consists of 19 residues. CDR1 is SGHAT, CDR2 FQNNGV, per germline. V lost 5 bases to trimming and J lost 1 base; unmatched junction nucleotides: 17.

The chain uses TRBV19 and TRBJ1-5; possibly TRBD1 for D (5 bases). CDR1 is LNHDA and CDR2 is SQIVND in the germline V gene (reference sequence). V was pared by 9 bases and J by 0 bases, with 33 bases between. This CDR3 is 21 amino acids long. The CDR3: CASEYHLVSRAKLYSNQPQHF. CDR3 in DNA: TGTGCCAGCGAATATCACCTCGTGTCCAGGGCTAAGTTGTATAGCAATCAGCCCCAGCATTTT.

The V call is TRBV5-6, the J call TRBJ2-7, with TRBD1 as a possible D gene (5 bases). Germline V lookup: CDR1 SGHDT, CDR2 YYEEEE. Trimming stripped 0 bases from V and 4 bases from J, with 14 bases between. This CDR3 region has 15 residues. CDR3 in DNA: TGTGCCAGCAGCTTGGGGCATCAGGGTAAATACGAGCAGTACTTC. Translating gives CASSLGHQGKYEQYF.

The J gene is TRBJ1-4, the V gene TRBV5-1, with TRBD1 identical over 7 bases. Trimming cost V 0 bases and J 8 bases; bases outside gene matches: 4. The CDR3 runs to 14 residues. Per germline, CDR1 SGHRS and CDR2 YFSETQ. The CDR3 coding sequence is TGCGCCAGCAGCTTGGGGGCAGGGGGAGAAAAACTGTTTTTT. Residues: CASSLGAGGEKLFF.

V is TRBV5-1 and J is TRBJ1-3; 9 positions agree with TRBD1. V trimming: 3 bases; J trimming: 4 bases; junction bases outside the gene matches: 5. This CDR3 comprises 15 residues. Germline CDR1 and CDR2: SGHRS and YFSETQ. CDR3 in amino acids: CASSWGQGGGNTIYF. CDR3 sequence (DNA): TGCGCCAGCAGCTGGGGACAGGGCGGAGGAAACACCATATATTTT. The complete variable domain, with remaining parts taken from reference TRBV5-1 and TRBJ1-3, reads KAGVTQTPRYLIKTRGQQVTLSCSPISGHRSVSWYQQTPGQGLQFLFEYFSETQRNKGNFPGRFSGRQFSNSRSEMNVSTLELGDSALYLCASSWGQGGGNTIYFGEGSWLTVV.